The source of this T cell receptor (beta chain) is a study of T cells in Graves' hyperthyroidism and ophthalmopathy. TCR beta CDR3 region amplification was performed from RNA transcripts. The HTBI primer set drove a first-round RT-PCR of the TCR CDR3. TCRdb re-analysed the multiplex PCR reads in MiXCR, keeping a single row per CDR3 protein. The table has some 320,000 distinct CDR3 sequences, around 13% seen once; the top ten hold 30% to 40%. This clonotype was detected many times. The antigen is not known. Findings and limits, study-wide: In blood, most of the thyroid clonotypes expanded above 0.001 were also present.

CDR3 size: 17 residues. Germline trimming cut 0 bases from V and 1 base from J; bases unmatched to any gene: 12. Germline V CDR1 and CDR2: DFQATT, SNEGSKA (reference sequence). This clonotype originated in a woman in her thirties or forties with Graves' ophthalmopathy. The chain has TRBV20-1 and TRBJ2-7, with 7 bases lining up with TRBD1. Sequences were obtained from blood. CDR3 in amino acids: CSARDTAWTGLSYEQYF. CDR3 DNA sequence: TGCAGTGCTAGAGATACGGCTTGGACAGGTCTGTCCTACGAGCAGTACTTC.